Given below is one T cell receptor (beta chain) in context. This receptor's antigen is unknown. No base quality values were provided; no much bigger clone lies one nucleotide off. The data stem from a study of cytomegalovirus exposure and HLA in healthy donors (dated by TCRdb to about 2017). As for the study more broadly: According to an earlier analysis of a few hundred of the donors, about 190 million T cells yielded 117 million unique TCR beta sequences and 276 Gb of sequence data. In addition to the first cohort of hundreds of subjects, a separate validation cohort of approximately 120 different subjects was used. Donor age, sex, ethnicity and CMV serostatus were collected together with the repertoire data. Both class I and class II loci were covered by HLA typing, at four-digit resolution. High-throughput TCR immunosequencing, statistical association of individual TCRs with disease status, and machine learning were combined to predict cytomegalovirus infection status. Genome-wide SNP genotypes for about 65% of the roughly 700 donors were used in a later genetic analysis, which treated that subset as a discovery cohort. A later analysis re-analyzed previously published TCR beta repertoires from 500 to 700 donors and added high-resolution HLA genotyping to study TCR occurrence patterns. The number of typed donors differed by locus: about 620-630 for A, B, C, DRB1 and DQB1; some 500 for DQA1; approximately 610 for DPA1; and 400 to 480 for DPB1. Among over 350 genotyped donors of the cohort, an average of roughly 240,000 unique TCR beta nucleotide sequences were sequenced per donor, roughly a sixth of them non-productive. An earlier analysis of approximately 640 of the donors applied high-throughput TCR beta sequencing to assess whether each TCR beta V gene segment acted as functional or pseudogenic. Every repertoire in the discovery cohort had been generated on one and the same sequencing platform. Of the 300 to 500 genotyped donors, less than 90% were placed in the genetic ancestry cluster associated with self-reported Caucasian donors. Rather than using new phenotypic data, the later analysis identified candidate immune exposures from TCR beta sequences and from how often those sequences occurred across donors. The T cell repertoires of under 750 subjects were profiled by immunosequencing and related to cytomegalovirus serostatus. An early release covering about 600 HLA-typed donors comprised roughly 300 gigabases of sequencing data and 85 million to 100 million unique TCR sequences. Because of strong linkage in the cohort, roughly 5 DR-DQ haplotypes were treated as single units for association and clustering. The study was designed to test whether signatures of past pathogen exposure could be identified by cataloging public T cell receptors. Study-level results and caveats: A further reported finding was that TCR beta sequences accurately predicted the HLA-A and HLA-B alleles for most subjects in the first cohort. In vitro tests confirmed that a few of the cytomegalovirus-associated TCR beta chains recognize cytomegalovirus antigens. In a later analysis, HLA-associated TCR beta chains showed more clonal expansion and lower generation probabilities than non-associated chains that were equally common. In a later analysis, 16,951 TCR beta sequences were associated with specific HLA alleles at a false discovery rate of 0.05. In a later genetic analysis, fewer N-insertions in productive TCRs were reported among donors in an Asian-associated ancestry cluster than the approximately 670-donor mean. The classifier was reported to diagnose cytomegalovirus status with high specificity and sensitivity in both the original cohort and the validation cohort. Because counts were too low, around 18 rarely observed V segments, including chromosome 9 orphons, were left out of the earlier analysis of approximately 580 of the donors. Linkage disequilibrium might explain the correlated functional status among segregating V segments, but an unknown experimental factor could not be excluded. The cohort was sequenced for TCR beta chains only, and without alpha or paired-chain data the features that could be detected were limited. A later analysis reported that several top co-occurrence clusters appeared linked to parvovirus B19, influenza, CMV and Epstein-Barr virus. A group of highly shared sequence variants was considered likely to be a technical artifact of the sequencing pipeline. The study gave a list of around 170 TCR beta chains associated with cytomegalovirus. In a later analysis, most CMV-associated TCR beta chains were found to appear HLA-restricted, with HLA associations seemingly driven largely by CMV exposure. Across donors, most TCR sequences were observed very rarely, whereas some public TCRs were present in many individuals. For the cohort, immune exposure information was limited to CMV serostatus. When HLA alleles, especially DR and DQ, strongly co-occurred, attributing TCR associations to individual alleles was difficult. In an earlier analysis of over 550 of the donors, most TCR beta V segments were observed in productive rearrangements about 87% or about 30% of the time, broadly matching IMGT annotations. Because some donors lacked HLA typing at each locus, the association tests relied only on the typed subset. An association between a missense DCLRE1C variant and V-gene and J-gene trimming of TCR beta chains was found in a later genetic analysis and replicated in an independent cohort. The authors suggested that the approach could potentially be extended to other disease states and immunological phenotypes. Roughly uniform sequencing depth across donors was assumed in presence/absence analyses, although this assumption may not hold. A later analysis found that TCR association rates varied across HLA loci, with DRB1 alleles showing the most associated TCRs and HLA-C alleles the fewest.

In total, roughly 670 healthy bone marrow donors made up the cohort. At the time of sampling, all cohort members were nominally healthy, though unrecorded immune exposures were likely present. The donor was CMV seropositive and belonged to the group of 250 to 300 seropositive cohort members. A peripheral blood sample was provided by each donor, and peripheral blood mononuclear cells were used for TCR beta sequencing. Genomic DNA was extracted from the blood cell samples with the Qiagen DNeasy Blood Extraction Kit. The method behind the library was the immunoSEQ multiplex PCR assay. For the multiplex PCR, a mixture combining 60 forward primers for TCR Vbeta segments and 13 reverse primers for TCR Jbeta segments was used. The CDR3 region of rearranged TCR beta genes was amplified from genomic DNA by a multiplex PCR assay. On the Illumina HiSeq System, the amplified TCR beta libraries were sequenced as 87-base-pair reads. The authors' pipeline ran thus. A later analysis counted tens of millions of unique TCR beta chains across the 666 repertoires, and some 11 million of these chains were shared by at least two donors. Raw reads were error-corrected and collapsed into unique sequences by a nearest-neighbor algorithm in which closely related sequences were merged to remove PCR and sequencing errors. To assign V, D and J gene segments, CDR3 sequences were aligned to IMGT reference sequences. Each retained sequence needed at least a six-nucleotide match to both a V gene segment and a J gene segment. Rearrangements were classified as productive when the CDR3 lacked stop codons and remained in frame with V and J, and all other rearrangements were classified as non-productive. Following IMGT convention, CDR3 was defined as the stretch from the second conserved V-encoded cysteine to the conserved J-encoded phenylalanine. The earlier analysis of roughly 590 of the donors excluded any sequence lacking an unambiguous match to a single V gene segment. In an earlier analysis of a few hundred of the donors, a V segment was called functional when productive rearrangements were above 56.7%, and segregating when the standard deviation between donors exceeded 5%. A statistical classification framework was built for diagnosing cytomegalovirus status from the catalog of TCR beta chain sequences. In a later analysis, TCR nucleotide sequences were compared against IMGT/GENE-DB human TR gene sequences so that V and J genes could be assigned. Using the TCRdist pipeline, a later analysis assigned CDR3 sequences along with most-parsimonious VDJ recombination scenarios. In a later analysis, each TCR beta chain was defined by its CDR3 amino acid sequence together with its V-gene family, and reads without a unique V-gene family were excluded. To address suspected cross-contamination and a sequencing artifact, a later analysis removed roughly 640 highly shared, low-generation-probability nucleotide sequences. A later analysis calculated a clonal expansion index for each public chain from normalized within-repertoire ranks of inferred template counts. In a later analysis, generation probabilities were computed with a VDJ recombination model fitted to out-of-frame rearrangements, and the resulting probabilities were checked against IGoR. In a later analysis, TCR-TCR, TCR-HLA and TCR-CMV co-occurrence was scored with hypergeometric tests, and a repertoire-size bias correction was applied to TCR pairs. In a later analysis, false discovery rates were estimated by permuting HLA or CMV assignments 20 times. In a later analysis, co-occurring TCRs were grouped with DBSCAN, and TCRdist sequence similarity was added when clustering was performed within HLA-allele-positive subsets. Repertoires with fewer than 30,000 or more than 120,000 public chains, plus five repertoires with anomalous nucleotide sharing, were excluded from co-occurrence clustering. Here the immuneACCESS table is served through TCRdb, limited to in-frame sequences with V and J called. Missing clones are a known gap in these copies; in checked studies unresolved V genes cover under half, and the rest lacks a known reason. That table gives V, J and clone size, and the DNA gave D and trimming. The sample contains some 130,000 clones, 65% to 90% of them found a single time. Over 9% of the sample rests with the top ten.

Sequencing was done on a sample of PBMCs. The TCR was taken from a male donor in good health and CMV-seropositive.

The nucleotide sequence reads TGTGCCTGGAGTGTAAACAGGGGGGGTCGCGAGCAGTACTTC. Translated, this is CAWSVNRGGREQYF. Recombination joined TRBV30 with TRBJ2-5; TRBD1 might be the D gene, on 8 matching bases. TRBJ2-7 explains the end of the DNA better; the J call may be wrong. From the cysteine up to the phenylalanine, the CDR3 has a length of 14 residues. Here the CDR3 DNA is all that survives: 42 bases in frame from base 1. For CDR1 and CDR2, the germline V gene (reference sequence) lists GTSNPN and SVGIG.